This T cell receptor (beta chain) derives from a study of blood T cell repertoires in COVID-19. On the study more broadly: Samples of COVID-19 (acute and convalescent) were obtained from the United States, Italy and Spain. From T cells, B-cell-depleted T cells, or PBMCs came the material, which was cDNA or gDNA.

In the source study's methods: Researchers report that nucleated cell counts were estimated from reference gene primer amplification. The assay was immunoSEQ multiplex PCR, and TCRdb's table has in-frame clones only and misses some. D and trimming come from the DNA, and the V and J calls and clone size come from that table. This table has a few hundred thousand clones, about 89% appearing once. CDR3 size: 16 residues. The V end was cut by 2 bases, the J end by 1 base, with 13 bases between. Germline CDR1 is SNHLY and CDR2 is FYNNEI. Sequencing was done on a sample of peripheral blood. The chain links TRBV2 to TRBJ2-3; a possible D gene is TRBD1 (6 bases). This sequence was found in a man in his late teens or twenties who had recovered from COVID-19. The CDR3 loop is CASSETWAGGTDTQYF. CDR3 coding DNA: TGTGCCAGCAGTGAAACTTGGGCAGGGGGCACAGATACGCAGTATTTT.